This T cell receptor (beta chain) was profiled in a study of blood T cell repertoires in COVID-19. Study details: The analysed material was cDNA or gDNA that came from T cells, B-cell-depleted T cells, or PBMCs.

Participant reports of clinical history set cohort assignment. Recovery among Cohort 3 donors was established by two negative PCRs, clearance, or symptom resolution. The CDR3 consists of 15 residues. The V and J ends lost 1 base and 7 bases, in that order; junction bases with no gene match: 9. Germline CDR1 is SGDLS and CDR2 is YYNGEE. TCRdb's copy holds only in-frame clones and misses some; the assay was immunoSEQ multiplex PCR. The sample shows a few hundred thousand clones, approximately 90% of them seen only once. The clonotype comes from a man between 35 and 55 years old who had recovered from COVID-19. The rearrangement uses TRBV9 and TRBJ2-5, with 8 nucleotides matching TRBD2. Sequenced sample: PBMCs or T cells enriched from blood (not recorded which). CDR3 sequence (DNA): TGTGCCAGCAGCGTAACAGCGGGGGCCCGCGGGACCCAGTACTTC. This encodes CASSVTAGARGTQYF.